This record covers a single TCR beta chain. This sample stems from a study of cytomegalovirus exposure and HLA in healthy donors. The CDR3 length is 15 residues. V shed 6 bases and J 4 bases; nucleotides not matched to a gene: 8. The V gene's germline CDR1 is SGHAT and CDR2 FQDESV (reference sequence). Primers for the PCR totalled 60 Vbeta and 13 Jbeta. Profiled with immunoSEQ multiplex PCR; TCRdb holds only in-frame clones, not every one. The data hold some 130,000 clones, with about four fifths observed a single time. This sequence joins TRBV11-1 and TRBJ2-1; 8 bases are shared with TRBD2. The source is a male donor in good health and CMV-seronegative. The specimen sequenced was PBMCs. The CDR3 DNA sequence: TGTGCCAGCAGTATTGGGGCTAGCGGGTACAATGAGCAGTTCTTC. Amino acid sequence: CASSIGASGYNEQFF.